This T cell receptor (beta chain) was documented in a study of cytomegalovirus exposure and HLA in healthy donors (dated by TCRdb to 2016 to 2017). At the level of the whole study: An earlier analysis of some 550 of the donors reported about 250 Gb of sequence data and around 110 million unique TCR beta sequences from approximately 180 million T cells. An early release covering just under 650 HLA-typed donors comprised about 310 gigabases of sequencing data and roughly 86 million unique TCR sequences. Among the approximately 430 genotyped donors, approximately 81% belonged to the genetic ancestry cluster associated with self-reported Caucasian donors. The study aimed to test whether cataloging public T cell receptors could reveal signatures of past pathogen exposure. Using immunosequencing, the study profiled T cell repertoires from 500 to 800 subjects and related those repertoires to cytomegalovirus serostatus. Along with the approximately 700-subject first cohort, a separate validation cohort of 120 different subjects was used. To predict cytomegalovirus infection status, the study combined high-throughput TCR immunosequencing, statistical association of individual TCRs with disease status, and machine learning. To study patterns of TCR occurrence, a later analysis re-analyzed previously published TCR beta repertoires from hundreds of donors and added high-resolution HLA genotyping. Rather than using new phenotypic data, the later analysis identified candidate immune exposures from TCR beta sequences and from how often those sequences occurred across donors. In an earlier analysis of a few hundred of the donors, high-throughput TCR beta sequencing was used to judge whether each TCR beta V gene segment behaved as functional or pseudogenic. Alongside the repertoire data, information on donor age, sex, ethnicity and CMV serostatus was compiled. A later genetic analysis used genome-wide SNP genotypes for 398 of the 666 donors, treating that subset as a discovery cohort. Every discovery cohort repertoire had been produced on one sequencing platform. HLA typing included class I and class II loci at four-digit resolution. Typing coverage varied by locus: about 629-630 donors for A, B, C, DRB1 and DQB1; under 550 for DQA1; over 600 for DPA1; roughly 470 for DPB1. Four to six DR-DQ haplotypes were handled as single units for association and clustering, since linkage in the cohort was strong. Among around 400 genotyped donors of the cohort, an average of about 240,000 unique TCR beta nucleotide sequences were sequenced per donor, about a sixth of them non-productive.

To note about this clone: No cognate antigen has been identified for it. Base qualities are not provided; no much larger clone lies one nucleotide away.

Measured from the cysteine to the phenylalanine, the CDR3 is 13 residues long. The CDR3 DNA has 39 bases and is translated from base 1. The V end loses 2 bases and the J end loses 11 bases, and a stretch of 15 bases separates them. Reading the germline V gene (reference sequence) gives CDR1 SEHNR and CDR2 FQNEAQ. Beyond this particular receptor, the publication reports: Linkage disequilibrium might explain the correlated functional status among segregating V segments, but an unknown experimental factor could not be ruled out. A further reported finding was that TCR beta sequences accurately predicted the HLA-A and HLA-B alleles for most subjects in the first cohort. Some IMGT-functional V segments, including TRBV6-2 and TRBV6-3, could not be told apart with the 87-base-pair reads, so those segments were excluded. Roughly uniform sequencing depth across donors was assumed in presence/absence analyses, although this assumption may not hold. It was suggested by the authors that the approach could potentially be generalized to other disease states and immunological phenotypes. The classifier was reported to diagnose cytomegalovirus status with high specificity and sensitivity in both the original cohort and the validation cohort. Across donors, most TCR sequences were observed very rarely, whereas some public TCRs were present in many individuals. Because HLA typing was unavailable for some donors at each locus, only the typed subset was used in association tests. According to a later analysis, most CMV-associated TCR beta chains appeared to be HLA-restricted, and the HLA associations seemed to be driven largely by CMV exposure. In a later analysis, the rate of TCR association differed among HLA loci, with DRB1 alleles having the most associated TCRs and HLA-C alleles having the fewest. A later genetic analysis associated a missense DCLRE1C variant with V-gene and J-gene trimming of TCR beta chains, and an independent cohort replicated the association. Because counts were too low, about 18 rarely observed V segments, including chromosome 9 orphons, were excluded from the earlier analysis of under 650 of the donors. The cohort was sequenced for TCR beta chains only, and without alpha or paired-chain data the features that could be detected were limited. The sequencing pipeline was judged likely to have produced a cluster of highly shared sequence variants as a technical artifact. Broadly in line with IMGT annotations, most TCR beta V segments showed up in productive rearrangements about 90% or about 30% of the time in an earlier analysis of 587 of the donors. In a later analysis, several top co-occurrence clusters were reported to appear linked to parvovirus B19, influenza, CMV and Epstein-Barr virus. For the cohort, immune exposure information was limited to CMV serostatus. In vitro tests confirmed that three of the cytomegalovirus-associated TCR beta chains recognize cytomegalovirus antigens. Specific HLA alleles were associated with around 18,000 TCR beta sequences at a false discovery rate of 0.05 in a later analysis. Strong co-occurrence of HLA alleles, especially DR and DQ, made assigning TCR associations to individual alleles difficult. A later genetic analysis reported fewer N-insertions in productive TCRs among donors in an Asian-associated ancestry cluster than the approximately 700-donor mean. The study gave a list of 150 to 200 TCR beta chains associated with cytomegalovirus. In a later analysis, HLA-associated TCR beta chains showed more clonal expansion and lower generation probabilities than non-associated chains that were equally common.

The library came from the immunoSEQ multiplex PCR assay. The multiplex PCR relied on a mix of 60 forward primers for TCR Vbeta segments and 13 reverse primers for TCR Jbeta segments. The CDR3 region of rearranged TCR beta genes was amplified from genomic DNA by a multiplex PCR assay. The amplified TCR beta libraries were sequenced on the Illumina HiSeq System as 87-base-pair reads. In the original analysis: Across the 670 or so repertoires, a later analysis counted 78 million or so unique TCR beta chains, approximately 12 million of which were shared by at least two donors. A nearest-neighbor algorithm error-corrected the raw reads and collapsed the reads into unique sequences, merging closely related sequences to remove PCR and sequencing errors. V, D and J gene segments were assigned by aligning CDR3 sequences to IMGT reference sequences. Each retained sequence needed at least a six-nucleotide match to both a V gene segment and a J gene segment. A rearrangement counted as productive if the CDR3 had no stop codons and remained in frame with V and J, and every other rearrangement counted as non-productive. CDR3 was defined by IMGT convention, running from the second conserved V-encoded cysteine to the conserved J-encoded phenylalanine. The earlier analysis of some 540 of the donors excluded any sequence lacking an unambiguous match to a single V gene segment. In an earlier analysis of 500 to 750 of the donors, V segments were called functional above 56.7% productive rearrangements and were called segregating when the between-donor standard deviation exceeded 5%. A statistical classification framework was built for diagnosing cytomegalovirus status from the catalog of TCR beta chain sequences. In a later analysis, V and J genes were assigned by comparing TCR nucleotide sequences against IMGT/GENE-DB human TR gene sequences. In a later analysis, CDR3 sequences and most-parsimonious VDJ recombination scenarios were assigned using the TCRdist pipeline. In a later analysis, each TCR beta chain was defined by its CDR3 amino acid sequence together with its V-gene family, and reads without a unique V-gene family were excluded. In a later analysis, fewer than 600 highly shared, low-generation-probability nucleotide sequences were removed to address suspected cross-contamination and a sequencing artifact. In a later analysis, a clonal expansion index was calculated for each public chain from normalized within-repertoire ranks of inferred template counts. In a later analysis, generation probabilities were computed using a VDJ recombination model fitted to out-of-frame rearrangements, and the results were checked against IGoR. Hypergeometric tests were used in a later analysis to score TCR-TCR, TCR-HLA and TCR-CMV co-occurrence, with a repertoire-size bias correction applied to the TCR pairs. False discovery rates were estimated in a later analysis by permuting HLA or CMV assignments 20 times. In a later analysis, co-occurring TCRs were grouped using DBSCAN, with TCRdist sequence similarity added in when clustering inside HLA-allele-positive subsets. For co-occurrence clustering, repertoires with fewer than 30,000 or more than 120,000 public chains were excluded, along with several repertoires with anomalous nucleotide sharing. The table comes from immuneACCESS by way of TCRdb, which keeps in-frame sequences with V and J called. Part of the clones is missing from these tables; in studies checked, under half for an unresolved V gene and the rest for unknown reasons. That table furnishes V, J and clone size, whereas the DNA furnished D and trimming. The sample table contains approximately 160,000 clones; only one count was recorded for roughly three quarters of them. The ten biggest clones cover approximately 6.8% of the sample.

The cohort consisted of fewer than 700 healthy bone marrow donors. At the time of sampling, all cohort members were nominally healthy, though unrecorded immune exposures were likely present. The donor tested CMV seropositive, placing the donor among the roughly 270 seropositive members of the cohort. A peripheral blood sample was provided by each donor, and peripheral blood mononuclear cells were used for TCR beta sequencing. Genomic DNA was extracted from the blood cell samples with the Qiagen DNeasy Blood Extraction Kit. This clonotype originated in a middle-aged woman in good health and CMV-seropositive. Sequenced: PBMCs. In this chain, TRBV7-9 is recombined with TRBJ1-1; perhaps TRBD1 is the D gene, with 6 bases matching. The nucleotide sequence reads TGTGCCAGCAGCTTACTGGGACAATCCGTGGCTTTCTTT. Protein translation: CASSLLGQSVAFF. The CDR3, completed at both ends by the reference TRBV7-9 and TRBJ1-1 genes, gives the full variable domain DTGVSQNPRHKITKRGQNVTFRCDPISEHNRLYWYRQTLGQGPEFLTYFQNEAQLEKSRLLSDRFSAERPKGSFSTLEIQRTEQGDSAMYLCASSLLGQSVAFFGQGTRLTVV.